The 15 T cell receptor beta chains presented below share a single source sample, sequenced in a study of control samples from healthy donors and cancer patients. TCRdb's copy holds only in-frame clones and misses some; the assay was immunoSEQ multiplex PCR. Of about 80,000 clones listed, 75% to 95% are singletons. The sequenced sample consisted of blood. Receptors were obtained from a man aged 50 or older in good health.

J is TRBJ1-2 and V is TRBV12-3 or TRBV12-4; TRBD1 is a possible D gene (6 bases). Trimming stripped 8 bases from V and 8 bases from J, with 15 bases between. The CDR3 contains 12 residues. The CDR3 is CASWYRAMGYTF. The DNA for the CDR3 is TGTGCCAGCTGGTACAGGGCGATGGGCTACACCTTC.

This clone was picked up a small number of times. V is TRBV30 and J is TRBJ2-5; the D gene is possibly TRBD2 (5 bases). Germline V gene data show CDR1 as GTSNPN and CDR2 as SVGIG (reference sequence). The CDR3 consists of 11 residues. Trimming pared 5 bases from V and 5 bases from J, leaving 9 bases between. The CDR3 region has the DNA TGTGCCTGGGGACTGATGGAGACCCAGTACTTC. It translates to CAWGLMETQYF. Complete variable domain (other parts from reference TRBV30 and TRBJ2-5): SQTIHQWPATLVQPVGSPLSLECTVEGTSNPNLYWYRQAAGRGLQLLFYSVGIGQISSEVPQNLSASRPQDRQFILSSKKLLLSDSGFYLCAWGLMETQYFGPGTRLLVL.

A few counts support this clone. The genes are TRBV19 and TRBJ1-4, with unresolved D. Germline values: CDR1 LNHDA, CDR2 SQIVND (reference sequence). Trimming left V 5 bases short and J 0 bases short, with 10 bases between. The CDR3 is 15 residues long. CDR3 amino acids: CASSPQQPTNEKLFF. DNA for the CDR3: TGTGCCAGTAGTCCCCAACAGCCAACTAATGAAAAACTGTTTTTT.

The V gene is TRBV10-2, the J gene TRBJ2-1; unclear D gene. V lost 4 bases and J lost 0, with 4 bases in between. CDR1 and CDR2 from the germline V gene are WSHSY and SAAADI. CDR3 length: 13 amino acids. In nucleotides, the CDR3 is TGCGCCAGCAGTGGCTACTCCTACAATGAGCAGTTCTTC. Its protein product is CASSGYSYNEQFF.

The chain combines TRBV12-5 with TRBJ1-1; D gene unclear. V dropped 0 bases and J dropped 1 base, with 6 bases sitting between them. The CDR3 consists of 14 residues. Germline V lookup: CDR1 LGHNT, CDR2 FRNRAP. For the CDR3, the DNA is TGTGCTAGTGGTTTGGTACTACCGAACACTGAAGCTTTCTTT. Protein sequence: CASGLVLPNTEAFF.

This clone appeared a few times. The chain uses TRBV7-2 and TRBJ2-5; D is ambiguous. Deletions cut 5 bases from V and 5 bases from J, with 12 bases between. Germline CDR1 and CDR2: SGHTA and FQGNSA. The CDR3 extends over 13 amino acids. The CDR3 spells CASSPSPGETQYF. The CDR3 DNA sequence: TGTGCCAGCAGCCCCTCTCCCGGGGAGACCCAGTACTTC. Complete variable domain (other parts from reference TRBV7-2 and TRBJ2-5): GAGVSQSPSNKVTEKGKDVELRCDPISGHTALYWYRQSLGQGLEFLIYFQGNSAPDKSGLPSDRFSAERTGGSVSTLTIQRTQQEDSAVYLCASSPSPGETQYFGPGTRLLVL.

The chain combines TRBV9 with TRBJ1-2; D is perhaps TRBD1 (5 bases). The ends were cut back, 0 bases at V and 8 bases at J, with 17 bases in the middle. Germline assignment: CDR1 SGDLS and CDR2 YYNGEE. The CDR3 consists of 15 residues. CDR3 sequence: CASSVGEGVFGGYTF. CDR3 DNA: TGTGCCAGCAGCGTAGGTGAAGGGGTCTTCGGGGGCTACACCTTC.

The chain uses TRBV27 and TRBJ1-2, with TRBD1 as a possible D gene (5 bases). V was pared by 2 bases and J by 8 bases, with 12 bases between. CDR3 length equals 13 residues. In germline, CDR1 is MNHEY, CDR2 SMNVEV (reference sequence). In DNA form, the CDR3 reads TGTGCCAGCAGTTTAAGTCAGGGCGGAGGCTACACCTTC. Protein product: CASSLSQGGGYTF.

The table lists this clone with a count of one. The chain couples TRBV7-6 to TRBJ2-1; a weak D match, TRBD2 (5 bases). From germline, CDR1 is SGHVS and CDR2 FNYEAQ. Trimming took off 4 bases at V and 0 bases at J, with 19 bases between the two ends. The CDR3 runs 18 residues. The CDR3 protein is CASSYLPPLVSSYNEQFF. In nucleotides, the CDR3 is TGTGCCAGCAGCTACCTCCCCCCACTAGTGAGCTCCTACAATGAGCAGTTCTTC. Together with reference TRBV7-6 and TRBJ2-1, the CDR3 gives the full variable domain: GAGVSQSPRYKVTKRGQDVALRCDPISGHVSLYWYRQALGQGPEFLTYFNYEAQQDKSGLPNDRFSAERPEGSISTLTIQRTEQRDSAMYRCASSYLPPLVSSYNEQFFGPGTRLTVL.

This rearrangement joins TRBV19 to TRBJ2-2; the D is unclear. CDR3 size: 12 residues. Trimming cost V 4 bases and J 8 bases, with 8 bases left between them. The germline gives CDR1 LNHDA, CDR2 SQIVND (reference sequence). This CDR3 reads CASSTTTGELFF. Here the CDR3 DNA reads TGTGCCAGTAGTACGACGACAGGGGAGCTGTTTTTT.

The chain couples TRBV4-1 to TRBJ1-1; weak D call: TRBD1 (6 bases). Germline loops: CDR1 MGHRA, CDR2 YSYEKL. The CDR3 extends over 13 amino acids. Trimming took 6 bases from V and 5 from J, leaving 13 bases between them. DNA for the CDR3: TGCGCCAGCAGGAGGGGGGAGGGGACTGAAGCTTTCTTT. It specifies CASRRGEGTEAFF.

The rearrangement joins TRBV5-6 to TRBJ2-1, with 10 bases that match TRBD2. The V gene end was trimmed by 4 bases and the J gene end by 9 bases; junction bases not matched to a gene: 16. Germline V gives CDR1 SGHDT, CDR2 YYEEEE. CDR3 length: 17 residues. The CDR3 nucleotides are TGTGCCAGCAGCCCCACTGGGATAGCGGGGGGCCGGGGTGAGCAGTTCTTC. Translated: CASSPTGIAGGRGEQFF.

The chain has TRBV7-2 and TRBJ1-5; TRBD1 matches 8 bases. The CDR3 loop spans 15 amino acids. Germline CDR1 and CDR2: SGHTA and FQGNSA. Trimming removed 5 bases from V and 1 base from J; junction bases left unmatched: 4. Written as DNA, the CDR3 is TGTGCCAGCAGCCTGACAGGGGAGAGCAATCAGCCCCAGCATTTT. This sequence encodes CASSLTGESNQPQHF.

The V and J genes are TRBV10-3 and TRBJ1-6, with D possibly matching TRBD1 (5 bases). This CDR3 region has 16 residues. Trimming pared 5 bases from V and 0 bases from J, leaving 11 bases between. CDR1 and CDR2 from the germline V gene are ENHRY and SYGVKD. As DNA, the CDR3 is TGTGCCATCAGTACCCACAGGAGCTCCTATAATTCACCCCTCCACTTT. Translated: CAISTHRSSYNSPLHF.

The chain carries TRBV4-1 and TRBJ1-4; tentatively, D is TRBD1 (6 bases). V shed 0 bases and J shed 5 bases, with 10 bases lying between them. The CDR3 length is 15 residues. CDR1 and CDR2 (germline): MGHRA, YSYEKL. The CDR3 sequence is CASSQDLGANEKLFF. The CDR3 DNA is TGCGCCAGCAGCCAAGATCTGGGGGCCAATGAAAAACTGTTTTTT.